This T cell receptor (beta chain) emerged from a study of blood T cell repertoires in COVID-19. Background on the study: The United States, Italy and Spain provided the acute and convalescent COVID-19 samples.

Profiled with immunoSEQ multiplex PCR; TCRdb holds only in-frame clones, not every one. The sample records under 200,000 clones, approximately 83% being singletons. The CDR3 is 15 residues long. Losses at the gene ends were 5 bases for V and 2 bases for J; bases not matched to a gene: 9. Germline CDR1 and CDR2: LNHDA and SQIVND (reference sequence). The TCR originated in a man in his sixties with acute or convalescent COVID-19. The sequenced sample was peripheral blood. This rearrangement joins TRBV19 to TRBJ2-7; 7 bases agree with TRBD2. CDR3 sequence: CASSLTGGGAYEQYF. CDR3 DNA sequence: TGTGCCAGTAGTCTCACGGGGGGAGGGGCCTACGAGCAGTACTTC. Together with reference TRBV19 and TRBJ2-7, the CDR3 gives the full variable domain: DGGITQSPKYLFRKEGQNVTLSCEQNLNHDAMYWYRQDPGQGLRLIYYSQIVNDFQKGDIAEGYSVSREKKESFPLTVTSAQKNPTAFYLCASSLTGGGAYEQYFGPGTRLTVT.